The 30 T cell receptor beta chains listed next were all sequenced from one sample in a study of T cells after posttransplantation cyclophosphamide. Methotrexate plus calcineurin inhibitor accompanied controls' myeloablative marrow transplants; sampling was 1 year later. Only in-frame clones appear in the TCRdb table, and some are missing; sequencing was by immunoSEQ multiplex PCR. The sample includes approximately 19,000 clones, roughly nine tenths of them seen just once. The specimen was PBMCs, collected roughly 49 weeks after allogeneic stem cell transplant with calcineurin inhibitor and methotrexate. Source of these receptors: a female patient under 45 who received an allogeneic stem cell transplant from an unrelated donor, was CMV-positive, and had acute and chronic GVHD. Some T cells could come from the graft donor.

This sequence joins TRBV30 and TRBJ1-5; 8 nucleotides align to TRBD1. V lost 5 bases and J lost 6; bases outside the gene matches: 9. The length of the CDR3 is 14 residues. Germline V gives CDR1 GTSNPN, CDR2 SVGIG (reference sequence). In DNA form, the CDR3 reads TGTGCCTGGGCCACAGGGGGTGATATTCAGCCCCAGCATTTT. It encodes CAWATGGDIQPQHF.

The chain joins TRBV5-1 to TRBJ1-3; D not resolved. The CDR3 loop spans 12 amino acids. V was cut by 2 bases and J by 2 bases, with 2 bases left in between. Germline CDR1 and CDR2: SGHRS and YFSETQ. CDR3 coding DNA: TGCGCCAGCAGCTTTACTGGAAACACCATATATTTT. It yields the protein CASSFTGNTIYF.

The CDR3 loop is CAWRKAGVVQYF. The CDR3 nucleotides are TGTGCCTGGAGAAAAGCGGGAGTGGTGCAGTACTTC. The chain recombines TRBV30 with TRBJ2-7; 8 bases agree with TRBD2. Germline values: CDR1 GTSNPN, CDR2 SVGIG (reference sequence). The CDR3 loop spans 12 amino acids. V lost 3 bases, J lost 9 bases, and 7 bases stayed unmatched. The variable domain in full, completed from reference TRBV30 and TRBJ2-7, reads SQTIHQWPATLVQPVGSPLSLECTVEGTSNPNLYWYRQAAGRGLQLLFYSVGIGQISSEVPQNLSASRPQDRQFILSSKKLLLSDSGFYLCAWRKAGVVQYFGPGTRLTVT.

The chain joins TRBV9 to TRBJ1-3; 8 bases align to TRBD1. The CDR3 runs 14 residues. V gave up 4 bases and J gave up 8 bases; unmatched junction bases: 8. The germline gives CDR1 SGDLS, CDR2 YYNGEE. This CDR3 reads CASSSGQGIDTIYF. The CDR3 DNA follows: TGTGCCAGCAGCTCAGGACAGGGTATAGACACCATATATTTT.

As regards this clone: A junction end diverges from the germline sequence, so it may reflect a read error. This chain links TRBV19 with TRBJ1-2; a weak D match, TRBD1 (6 bases). This CDR3 has 12 amino acids. Per the germline V gene, CDR1 is LNHDA and CDR2 is SQIVND (reference sequence). CDR3 DNA: TGTGCCAGTACCGCGGGGGGGGCGACGACTTACTTC. It encodes CASTAGGATTYF.

The chain employs TRBV10-2 and TRBJ2-7; 7 bases line up with TRBD2. The V gene's germline CDR1 is WSHSY and CDR2 SAAADI. This CDR3 is built from 13 residues. V gave up 6 bases and J gave up 0 bases; unmatched junction bases: 2. This CDR3 is CASRTSASYEQYV. In nucleotides, the CDR3 is TGCGCCAGCAGAACTAGCGCCTCCTACGAGCAGTACGTC.

V is TRBV27 and J is TRBJ1-6; unclear D gene. Trimming removed 4 bases from V and 7 bases from J, with 17 bases in between. The CDR3 consists of 16 residues. Germline CDR1 reads MNHEY; CDR2 reads SMNVEV (reference sequence). DNA of the CDR3: TGTGCCAGCAGTTCCTGGTCCTGGGCAGTGAATTCACCCCTCCACTTT. This translates into CASSSWSWAVNSPLHF.

The V call is TRBV19, the J call TRBJ2-1, with D tentatively TRBD2 (5 bases). Germline V lookup: CDR1 LNHDA, CDR2 SQIVND (reference sequence). The CDR3 length is 11 residues. Trimming took off 7 bases at V and 9 bases at J, with 10 bases between the two ends. The chain's CDR3 is CASTLGSEQFF. The CDR3 bases are TGTGCCAGTACACTTGGGAGTGAGCAGTTCTTC.

The CDR3 DNA reads as TGTGCCATCAAAAACGGACTCTCTGGGGCCAACGTCCTGACTTTC. Translation gives CAIKNGLSGANVLTF. The chain joins TRBV10-3 to TRBJ2-6; D might be TRBD2 (5 bases). The CDR3 consists of 15 residues. Germline assignment: CDR1 ENHRY and CDR2 SYGVKD. V gave up 7 bases and J gave up 0 bases, with 10 bases separating them.

The CDR3 here is CASSTSGTEAFF. The DNA for the CDR3 is TGTGCCAGCAGTACGAGTGGCACTGAAGCTTTCTTT. The rearrangement joins TRBV6-6 to TRBJ1-1; D is unclear. Looked up from germline, CDR1 is MNHNY and CDR2 is SVGAGI (reference sequence). Trimming left V 5 bases short and J 4 bases short, with 8 bases between. The CDR3 loop spans 12 amino acids.

The chain is built from TRBV9 and TRBJ2-7, with 7 nucleotides matching TRBD1. The CDR3 is 14 residues long. The germline CDR1 and CDR2 sequences are SGDLS and YYNGEE. Losses at the gene ends were 0 bases for V and 4 bases for J; bases not matched to a gene: 4. The CDR3 bases are TGTGCCAGCAGCGTAGGACAGGGAAGGTACGAGCAGTACTTC. Translating it yields CASSVGQGRYEQYF.

V usage is TRBV6-1 and J usage is TRBJ1-4, with a weak D call TRBD1 (5 bases). The CDR3 has 15 amino acids. The V gene's germline CDR1 is MNHNS and CDR2 SASEGT. Trimming removed 4 bases from V and 4 bases from J, with 13 bases in between. CDR3 amino acids: CASSVETVINEKLFF. The CDR3 nucleotides read TGTGCCAGCAGTGTAGAGACAGTCATTAATGAAAAACTGTTTTTT.

The V and J genes are TRBV7-9 and TRBJ1-1; D uncertain. Trimming took 2 bases from V and 3 from J, leaving 7 bases between them. CDR3 length: 13 amino acids. Germline V gives CDR1 SEHNR, CDR2 FQNEAQ (reference sequence). The CDR3 DNA follows: TGTGCCAGCAGCTTACTTCTAGACACTGAAGCTTTCTTT. Translating gives CASSLLLDTEAFF.

This clone showed up just once. The chain combines TRBV7-8 with TRBJ2-7; D perhaps matches TRBD2 (5 bases). The CDR3 has 13 residues. V was shortened by 2 bases and J by 6 bases, with 11 bases between the two germline ends. Germline CDR1 reads SGHVS; CDR2 reads FQNEAQ. The CDR3 spells CASSLSRESEQYV. DNA of the CDR3: TGTGCCAGCAGCTTATCGAGGGAGAGCGAGCAGTACGTC.

This clone showed up just a few times. The CDR3 DNA reads TGTGCCAGCAGTTATGCAGCTGGAAACACCATATATTTT. It codes for CASSYAAGNTIYF. The chain couples TRBV6-5 to TRBJ1-3; D is ambiguous. V was clipped by 3 bases and J by 2 bases, with 5 bases between them. CDR1 is MNHEY, CDR2 SVGAGI, per germline. The CDR3 is 13 residues long.

The chain uses TRBV4-3 and TRBJ2-3; 9 bases are shared with TRBD2. V trimming: 1 base; J trimming: 1 base; junction bases outside the gene matches: 6. From germline, CDR1 is LGHNA and CDR2 YSLEER. The CDR3 consists of 17 residues. The DNA for the CDR3 is TGCGCCAGCAGCCAAGGACTAGCGGTCTTACGCACAGATACGCAGTATTTT. This codes for CASSQGLAVLRTDTQYF.

The V gene is TRBV9, the J gene TRBJ1-1; tentative D call: TRBD1 (6 bases). Looked up from germline, CDR1 is SGDLS and CDR2 is YYNGEE. The CDR3 totals 14 residues. The V gene lost 3 bases and the J gene lost 7 bases, with 16 bases spanning the gap. For the CDR3, the DNA is TGTGCCAGCAGCGCCCTTCGGGGGGCGAGTGAAGCTTTCTTT. Translating it yields CASSALRGASEAFF.

The CDR3 sequence: CASSATRGGGRETQYF. The CDR3 nucleotides read TGTGCCAGCAGTGCGACTAGAGGGGGAGGGAGGGAGACCCAGTACTTC. The V and J genes are TRBV25-1 and TRBJ2-5, with D perhaps matching TRBD2 (7 bases). The CDR3 has 16 amino acids. V shed 4 bases and J shed 5 bases, with 20 bases lying between them. The V gene's germline CDR1 is MGHDK and CDR2 SYGVNS.

The chain links TRBV4-3 to TRBJ2-2; D not certain. CDR1 and CDR2 from the germline V gene are LGHNA and YSLEER. The V gene lost 4 bases and the J gene lost 3 bases, with 6 bases spanning the gap. There are 13 residues in the CDR3. CDR3 region: CASSRDYTGELFF. CDR3 bases: TGCGCCAGCAGCCGAGACTACACCGGGGAGCTGTTTTTT.

This chain links TRBV9 with TRBJ1-1, with D maybe TRBD1 (5 bases). The CDR3 consists of 15 residues. Germline V gene lookup returns CDR1 SGDLS and CDR2 YYNGEE. V was trimmed by 1 base and J by 4 bases, leaving 14 bases between them. The CDR3 DNA follows: TGTGCCAGCAGCGTAAATGAAGGGGTAGGCACTGAAGCTTTCTTT. It encodes CASSVNEGVGTEAFF.

The chain combines TRBV5-4 with TRBJ2-2, with 7 bases matching TRBD1. Trimming at V came to 2 bases and at J to 4 bases, leaving 8 bases not matched to a gene. The CDR3 runs to 16 residues. CDR1 is SGHNT, CDR2 YYREEE, per germline (reference sequence). CDR3 amino acids: CASSLATHRGTGELFF. Here the CDR3 DNA reads TGTGCCAGCAGCTTAGCGACGCACAGGGGCACCGGGGAGCTGTTTTTT. The whole variable domain, filled in from reference TRBV5-4 and TRBJ2-2, reads ETGVTQSPTHLIKTRGQQVTLRCSSQSGHNTVSWYQQALGQGPQFIFQYYREEENGRGNFPPRFSGLQFPNYSSELNVNALELDDSALYLCASSLATHRGTGELFFGEGSRLTVL.

J is TRBJ2-1 and V is TRBV7-9, with a weak D call TRBD2 (5 bases). CDR1 SEHNR and CDR2 FQNEAQ come from the germline V gene (reference sequence). This CDR3 contains 17 residues. V was trimmed by 7 bases and J by 6 bases, leaving 25 bases between them. The CDR3 bases are TGTGCCAGCATAAAACTAGACGACCGATTGTTCGGCAATGAGCAGTTCTTC. Protein sequence: CASIKLDDRLFGNEQFF.

This sequence joins TRBV5-6 and TRBJ2-7, with 7 bases matching TRBD1. The CDR3 is 15 amino acids. With V trimmed by 2 bases and J by 5 bases, 10 bases remained unmatched. Germline V gene lookup returns CDR1 SGHDT and CDR2 YYEEEE. DNA of the CDR3: TGTGCCAGCAGCTTTAGACAGGGTTTTGATAACGAGCAGTACGTC. Translated, it gives CASSFRQGFDNEQYV.

V gene TRBV27 combines with J gene TRBJ2-5; the D is unclear. The J call may not be correct, given that the DNA end is closer to TRBJ2-7. The CDR3 has 14 amino acids. Germline V gene sequence: CDR1 MNHEY, CDR2 SMNVEV (reference sequence). The CDR3 is CASSLVGYSYEQYF. DNA of the CDR3: TGTGCCAGCAGTTTAGTCGGGTACTCCTACGAGCAGTACTTC.

The chain couples TRBV11-2 to TRBJ2-1; 10 nucleotides match TRBD2. V gave up 5 bases and J gave up 6 bases; unmatched junction bases: 13. The length of the CDR3 is 17 residues. Germline values: CDR1 SGHAT, CDR2 FQNNGV. The CDR3 spells CASSPVSGRAGGNEQFF. CDR3 bases: TGTGCCAGCAGCCCCGTCAGCGGGAGGGCCGGGGGCAATGAGCAGTTCTTC.

The gene calls are TRBV27 and TRBJ1-2; 8 nucleotides align to TRBD1. V gave up 4 bases and J gave up 4 bases; unmatched junction bases: 5. Germline loops: CDR1 MNHEY, CDR2 SMNVEV (reference sequence). This CDR3 comprises 14 residues. This CDR3 reads CASSWGQASYGYTF. Here the CDR3 DNA reads TGTGCCAGCAGTTGGGGACAGGCCTCCTATGGCTACACCTTC.

The chain recombines TRBV30 with TRBJ2-5, with 7 bases lining up with TRBD1. The junction had 1 base not matched to a gene; V was cut back by 0 bases and J by 3 bases. The CDR3 spans 13 residues. The V gene's germline CDR1 is GTSNPN and CDR2 SVGIG (reference sequence). The chain's CDR3 is CAWSVGTEETQYF. CDR3 bases: TGTGCCTGGAGTGTAGGGACAGAAGAGACCCAGTACTTC.

The chain combines TRBV10-3 with TRBJ2-2, with a weak D call TRBD2 (6 bases). V lost 3 bases and J lost 2, with 13 bases in between. Germline V lookup: CDR1 ENHRY, CDR2 SYGVKD. The CDR3 consists of 16 residues. CDR3 DNA sequence: TGTGCCATCAGTGATTCGCGGGACTCCAACACCGGGGAGCTGTTTTTT. Encoded protein: CAISDSRDSNTGELFF.

The chain combines TRBV11-2 with TRBJ2-3, with 10 bases lining up with TRBD1. The J segment lost 6 bases and the V segment lost 2 bases, leaving 5 bases of the junction unmatched. Germline loops: CDR1 SGHAT, CDR2 FQNNGV. This CDR3 spans 15 amino acids. As DNA, the CDR3 is TGTGCCAGCAGCTTAAGACAGGGGGCAGGGGATACGCAGTATTTT. It encodes CASSLRQGAGDTQYF.

The V gene is TRBV6-1, the J gene TRBJ2-7; no definite D call. The CDR3 is 14 amino acids. Germline CDR1 MNHNS, CDR2 SASEGT. V was cut by 8 bases and J by 1 base, with 15 bases left in between. The CDR3 coding sequence is TGTGCCAGCCTAACCCACACAGAGTCCTACGAGCAGTACTTC. Its protein product is CASLTHTESYEQYF.